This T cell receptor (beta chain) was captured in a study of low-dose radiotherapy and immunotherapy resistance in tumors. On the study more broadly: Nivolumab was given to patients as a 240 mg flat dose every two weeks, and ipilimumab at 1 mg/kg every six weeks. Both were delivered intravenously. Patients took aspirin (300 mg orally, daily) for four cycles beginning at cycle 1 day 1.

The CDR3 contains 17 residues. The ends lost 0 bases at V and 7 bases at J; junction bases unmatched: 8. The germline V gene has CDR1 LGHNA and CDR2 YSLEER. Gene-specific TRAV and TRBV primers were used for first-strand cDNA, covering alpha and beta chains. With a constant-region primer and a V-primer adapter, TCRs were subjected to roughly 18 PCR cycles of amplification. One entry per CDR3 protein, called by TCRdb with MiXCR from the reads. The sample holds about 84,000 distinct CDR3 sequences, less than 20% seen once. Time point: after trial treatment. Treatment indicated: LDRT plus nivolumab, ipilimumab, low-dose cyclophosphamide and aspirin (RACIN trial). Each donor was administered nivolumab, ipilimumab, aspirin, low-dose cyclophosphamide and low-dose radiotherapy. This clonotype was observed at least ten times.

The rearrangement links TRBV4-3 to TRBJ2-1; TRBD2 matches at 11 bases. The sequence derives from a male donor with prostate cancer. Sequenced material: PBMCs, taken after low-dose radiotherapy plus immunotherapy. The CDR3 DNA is TGCGCCAGCAGCCAAGAATGGCTAGCGGGGGGTGGGAATGAGCAGTTCTTC. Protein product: CASSQEWLAGGGNEQFF.